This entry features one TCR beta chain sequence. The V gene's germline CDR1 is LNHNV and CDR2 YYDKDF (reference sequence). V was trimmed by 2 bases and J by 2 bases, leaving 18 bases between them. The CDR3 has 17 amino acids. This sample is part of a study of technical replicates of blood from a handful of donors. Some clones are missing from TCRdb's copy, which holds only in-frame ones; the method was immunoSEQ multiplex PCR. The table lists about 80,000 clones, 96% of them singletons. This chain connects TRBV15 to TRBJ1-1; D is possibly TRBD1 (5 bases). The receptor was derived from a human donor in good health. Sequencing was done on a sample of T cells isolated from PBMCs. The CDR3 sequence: CATSRPPGGTFNTEAFF. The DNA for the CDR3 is TGTGCCACCAGCAGACCCCCGGGGGGAACTTTTAACACTGAAGCTTTCTTT.